The clone carrying this T cell receptor beta chain was observed many times. Antigen: not known. Time point indicated: newly diagnosed GD, antithyroid drugs for less than 3 months. Extracted PBMC RNA gave rise to the TCR library. The data derive from a study of regulatory T cells in long-lasting Graves disease. Study-level information: Prior antithyroid drug treatment in newly diagnosed Graves' patients lasted under 3 months.

Findings of the study overall: Persistent Graves' patients showed reduced TCR diversity versus newly diagnosed patients.

According to the study, TCR beta libraries were built with iRepertoire HTBI primers and CDR3-region Arm-PCR. TCRdb analysed the multiplex PCR reads with MiXCR anew, one entry per CDR3 protein. The sample shows under 300,000 distinct CDR3 sequences, 15% to 20% of them seen only once. The material was peripheral blood mononuclear cells (PBMCs), obtained at new diagnosis, from a patient treated with antithyroid drugs. The TCR sequence derives from a female donor with Graves disease.

CDR3 nucleotide sequence: TGTGCCAGCAGCCGCAGACAGGGCAGAGATCAGCCCCAGCATTTT. It translates to CASSRRQGRDQPQHF. The chain combines TRBV6-2 or TRBV6-3 with TRBJ1-5, with 7 positions matching TRBD1. There are 15 residues in the CDR3. Germline V gene data show CDR1 as MNHEY and CDR2 as SVGEGT. Losses at the gene ends were 6 bases for V and 5 bases for J; bases not matched to a gene: 10.